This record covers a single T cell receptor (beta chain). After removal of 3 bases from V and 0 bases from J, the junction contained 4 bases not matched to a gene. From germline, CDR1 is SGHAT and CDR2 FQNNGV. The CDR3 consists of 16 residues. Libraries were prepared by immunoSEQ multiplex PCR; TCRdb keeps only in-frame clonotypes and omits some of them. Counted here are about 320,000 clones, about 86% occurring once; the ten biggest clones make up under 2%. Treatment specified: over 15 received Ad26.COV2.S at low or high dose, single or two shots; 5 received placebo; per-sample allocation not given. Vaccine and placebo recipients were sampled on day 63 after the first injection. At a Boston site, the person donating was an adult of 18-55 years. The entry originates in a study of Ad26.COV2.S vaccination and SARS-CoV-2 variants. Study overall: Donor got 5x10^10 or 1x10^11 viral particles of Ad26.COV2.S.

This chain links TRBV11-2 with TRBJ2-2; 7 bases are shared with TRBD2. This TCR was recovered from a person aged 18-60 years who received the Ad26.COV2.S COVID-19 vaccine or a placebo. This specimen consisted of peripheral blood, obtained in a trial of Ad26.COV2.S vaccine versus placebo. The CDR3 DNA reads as TGTGCCAGCAGCTTCACAAGCGGGGCGAACACCGGGGAGCTGTTTTTT. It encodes CASSFTSGANTGELFF.